This record concerns one TCR beta chain sequence. Its antigen remains unknown. The PCR contained 60 Vbeta and 13 Jbeta primers. Per the study methods: Tens of millions of unique TCR beta chains, 10 million to 14 million shared, were counted in a later analysis. Assay: immunoSEQ multiplex PCR; the TCRdb copy retains only in-frame clones and omits some. V, J and clone size were drawn from that table, and D and trimming were deduced from the DNA. The table has some 170,000 clones, approximately 79% seen once. The data originate from a study of cytomegalovirus exposure and HLA in healthy donors. Points from the study as a whole: What a later analysis reportedly showed was that an Asian-associated ancestry cluster had fewer N-insertions than the roughly 700-donor mean. Reported findings show TCR beta sequences accurately forecast HLA-A and HLA-B alleles in most subjects. Altogether, some 170 TCR beta chains were recorded as cytomegalovirus-associated.

The CDR3 is 15 amino acids. Between the trimmed V and J ends, which lost 4 bases and 5 bases, there was a span of 14 bases. The V gene's germline CDR1 is SGHTA and CDR2 FQGNSA. This TCR was recovered from a man aged 55 to 70 in good health and CMV-seronegative. The chain combines TRBV7-2 with TRBJ1-4; D remains unclear. Sequencing was carried out using PBMCs. The CDR3 is CASSYLGIQNEKLFF. As DNA, the CDR3 is TGTGCCAGCAGCTACCTCGGGATCCAAAATGAAAAACTGTTTTTT.